This is a list of T cell receptor beta chains from one sample in a study of blood T cell repertoires in COVID-19. Method: immunoSEQ multiplex PCR; TCRdb's copy keeps in-frame clones and lacks some. Of 150,000 to 200,000 clones listed, around 85% are singletons. The sample consisted of peripheral blood. The receptors originated from a person aged 65 to 85 with COVID-19, enrolled during active disease. Both conserved end residues are part of each CDR3. The D gene is left open where the match is weak. Clone size is not always given. Where it is, it says once, few, many or a class for expanded clones.

NA TRBJ2-5 TRBV6-2/TRBV6-3 TRBD1 CASSLTGGQTQYF TGTGCCAGCAGCCTCACAGGGGGACAGACCCAGTACTTC
NA TRBJ2-5 TRBV5-1 NA CASSLDRHPQETQYF TGCGCCAGCAGCTTGGACAGGCACCCTCAAGAGACCCAGTACTTC
few TRBJ1-3 TRBV7-2 TRBD1 CASSSPTGFISGNTIYF TGTGCCAGCAGCTCGCCGACAGGGTTTATCTCTGGAAACACCATATATTTT
NA TRBJ2-1 TRBV5-1 TRBD1 CASSFGTGVGEQFF TGCGCCAGCAGCTTCGGGACAGGGGTAGGTGAGCAGTTCTTC
NA TRBJ2-2 TRBV5-1 NA CASSLRGRDWTANTGELFF TGCGCCAGCAGCTTGAGGGGGAGGGACTGGACCGCGAACACCGGGGAGCTGTTTTTT
NA TRBJ2-7 TRBV7-2 TRBD2 CASSHSSGGSYEQYF TGTGCCAGCAGCCACTCTAGCGGTGGATCCTACGAGCAGTACTTC
NA TRBJ1-5 TRBV19 TRBD1 CASSTGQGWSSSNQPQHF TGTGCCAGTAGTACAGGACAGGGATGGTCTTCGAGCAATCAGCCCCAGCATTTT
NA TRBJ2-3 TRBV6-5 TRBD1 CASRRDRGPTVYF TGTGCCAGCAGGCGGGACAGGGGGCCGACCGTGTATTTT
NA TRBJ2-1 TRBV5-1 NA CASSSSRDNNNEQFF TGCGCCAGCAGCTCCAGCCGGGACAACAACAATGAGCAGTTCTTC
NA TRBJ2-2 TRBV5-1 NA CASSFGDTGELFF TGCGCCAGCAGCTTCGGGGACACCGGGGAGCTGTTTTTT
NA TRBJ1-3 TRBV29-1 NA CSVDQDSVSGNTIYF TGCAGCGTTGACCAGGACAGTGTCTCTGGAAACACCATATATTTT
NA TRBJ1-2 TRBV5-6 TRBD1 CASSLAGTVGNYGYTF TGTGCCAGCAGCTTGGCTGGGACAGTGGGGAACTATGGCTACACCTTC
few TRBJ2-7 TRBV5-1 NA CASSLVRPEYEQYF TGCGCCAGCAGCTTGGTCAGGCCCGAATACGAGCAGTACTTC
NA TRBJ2-7 TRBV11-1 NA CASRRDSYEQYF TGTGCCAGCCGGAGAGACTCCTACGAGCAGTACTTC
NA TRBJ2-5 TRBV9 NA CASSVGPPETQYF TGTGCCAGCAGCGTCGGTCCGCCGGAGACCCAGTACTTC
NA TRBJ2-7 TRBV29-1 NA CSVEGNRQNEQYF TGCAGCGTTGAAGGGAATAGACAGAACGAGCAGTACTTC
NA TRBJ1-1 TRBV19 NA CASSMDGGVDGEAFF TGTGCCAGTAGTATGGATGGCGGGGTGGACGGTGAAGCTTTCTTT
NA TRBJ2-7 TRBV11-2 TRBD2 CASSQSLAESYEQYF TGTGCCAGCAGCCAAAGCCTAGCGGAGTCCTACGAGCAGTACTTC
NA TRBJ2-3 TRBV18 TRBD1 CASSRTGIGTDTQYF TGTGCCAGCTCACGGACAGGAATTGGCACAGATACGCAGTATTTT
NA TRBJ2-1 TRBV7-8 TRBD2 CASSPGGLAGWNEQFF TGTGCCAGCAGCCCGGGGGGACTAGCGGGGTGGAATGAGCAGTTCTTC
NA TRBJ2-7 TRBV19 NA CASSQRGGIYEQYF TGTGCCAGTAGTCAGAGAGGAGGGATCTACGAGCAGTACTTC
NA TRBJ2-7 TRBV7-3 TRBD1 CASSLTISGGSEQYF TGTGCCAGCAGCTTAACGATTTCAGGGGGCAGCGAGCAGTACTTC